One and the same sample provided the 20 T cell receptor beta chains below, sequenced in a study of control samples from healthy donors and cancer patients. TCRdb keeps only in-frame clones here, not all; method: immunoSEQ multiplex PCR. The table has approximately 100,000 clones, 90% seen once; the top ten hold 4.4%. The source material was blood. These receptor sequences come from a human donor in good health. The donor label of this sample is uncertain.

V gene TRBV28 combines with J gene TRBJ1-5; the D gene is possibly TRBD1 (6 bases). The CDR3 has 13 residues. From germline, CDR1 is MDHEN and CDR2 SYDVKM. V was shortened by 5 bases and J by 11 bases, with 16 bases between the two germline ends. DNA for the CDR3: TGTGCCAGCAGTCGCAGCCAAGACAGGTCCCAGCATTTT. This encodes CASSRSQDRSQHF.

Regarding this clone: One end of the junction fails to match germline, which may point to a read error. The rearrangement joins TRBV2 to TRBJ1-6; D is perhaps TRBD1 (5 bases). Per germline, CDR1 SNHLY and CDR2 FYNNEI. The CDR3 sequence is 15 residues long. In nucleotides, the CDR3 is TGTGCCAGCAGGGGACCGGGAGCTTATAGTTCACCCCTCCACTTT. Its protein product is CASRGPGAYSSPLHF.

This chain links TRBV28 with TRBJ1-1; D remains unclear. The CDR3 is 16 residues long. With 7 bases removed from V and 7 bases from J, the gap between germline ends came to 25 bases. Per germline, CDR1 MDHEN and CDR2 SYDVKM. This CDR3 reads CASTQRSGSRPHEAFF. DNA for the CDR3: TGTGCCAGCACCCAAAGGTCGGGGTCCCGTCCCCATGAAGCTTTCTTT.

This sequence joins TRBV4-3 and TRBJ2-2; tentatively, D is TRBD2 (6 bases). Germline loops: CDR1 LGHNA, CDR2 YSLEER. V was pared by 1 base and J by 4 bases, with 10 bases between. This CDR3 has 15 amino acids. The CDR3 region has the DNA TGCGCCAGCAGCCAAGGGGCGGGGATCACCGGGGAGCTGTTTTTT. Protein product: CASSQGAGITGELFF.

The chain joins TRBV7-2 to TRBJ2-2, with TRBD1 identical over 8 bases. The CDR3 is made up of 15 amino acids. The germline V gene encodes CDR1 SGHTA and CDR2 FQGNSA. V lost 7 bases, J lost 0 bases, and 4 bases stayed unmatched. CDR3 nucleotide sequence: TGTGCCAGCATCCGACAGGGGTCGAACACCGGGGAGCTGTTTTTT. Translation: CASIRQGSNTGELFF. The complete variable domain, with remaining parts taken from reference TRBV7-2 and TRBJ2-2, reads GAGVSQSPSNKVTEKGKDVELRCDPISGHTALYWYRQSLGQGLEFLIYFQGNSAPDKSGLPSDRFSAERTGGSVSTLTIQRTQQEDSAVYLCASIRQGSNTGELFFGEGSRLTVL.

The chain couples TRBV12-5 to TRBJ2-2; D may match TRBD1 or TRBD2 (5 bases each). Germline V gene sequence: CDR1 LGHNT, CDR2 FRNRAP. Trimming removed 2 bases from V and 8 bases from J, with 15 bases in between. The CDR3 spans 15 residues. In nucleotides, the CDR3 is TGTGCTAGTGGTTTGCGAACGGGACGCAAAGGGGAGCTGTTTTTT. Its translation: CASGLRTGRKGELFF. The full variable domain, with the rest looked up from reference TRBV12-5 and TRBJ2-2, is DARVTQTPRHKVTEMGQEVTMRCQPILGHNTVFWYRQTMMQGLELLAYFRNRAPLDDSGMPKDRFSAEMPDATLATLKIQPSEPRDSAVYFCASGLRTGRKGELFFGEGSRLTVL.

This sequence joins TRBV28 and TRBJ1-3, with D perhaps matching TRBD1 (5 bases). Germline CDR1 reads MDHEN; CDR2 reads SYDVKM. This CDR3 is built from 17 residues. V shed 9 bases and J shed 3 bases, with 24 bases lying between them. The CDR3 bases are TGTGCCAGTATGGGGACCTGGGGCAGGGATATTGGAAACACCATATATTTT. It yields the protein CASMGTWGRDIGNTIYF. The variable domain in full, completed from reference TRBV28 and TRBJ1-3, reads DVKVTQSSRYLVKRTGEKVFLECVQDMDHENMFWYRQDPGLGLRLIYFSYDVKMKEKGDIPEGYSVSREKKERFSLILESASTNQTSMYLCASMGTWGRDIGNTIYFGEGSWLTVV.

The chain combines TRBV5-4 with TRBJ2-7; D is unclear. CDR1 is SGHNT and CDR2 is YYREEE in the germline V gene (reference sequence). The CDR3 is 14 residues long. Between the trimmed V and J ends, which lost 1 base and 0 bases, there was a span of 8 bases. Written as DNA, the CDR3 is TGTGCCAGCAGCTTGTCTTTTGCCTCCTACGAGCAGTACTTC. Residues: CASSLSFASYEQYF.

V is TRBV5-4 and J is TRBJ2-3, with D unclear. Trimming took off 2 bases at V and 0 bases at J, with 4 bases between the two ends. This CDR3 contains 13 residues. Germline CDR1 reads SGHNT; CDR2 reads YYREEE (reference sequence). The CDR3 here is CASSFVSTDTQYF. As DNA, the CDR3 is TGTGCCAGCAGCTTTGTGAGCACAGATACGCAGTATTTT. The whole variable domain, remainder taken from reference TRBV5-4 and TRBJ2-3, is ETGVTQSPTHLIKTRGQQVTLRCSSQSGHNTVSWYQQALGQGPQFIFQYYREEENGRGNFPPRFSGLQFPNYSSELNVNALELDDSALYLCASSFVSTDTQYFGPGTRLTVL.

The genes are TRBV25-1 and TRBJ1-3; weak D call: TRBD1 (5 bases). CDR3 size: 17 residues. Germline values: CDR1 MGHDK, CDR2 SYGVNS. V was clipped by 3 bases and J by 4 bases, with 19 bases between them. This CDR3 is CASSEISGTEVGNTIYF. The CDR3 DNA follows: TGTGCCAGCAGTGAGATCTCCGGGACGGAGGTCGGAAACACCATATATTTT.

This chain links TRBV9 with TRBJ2-2; 11 positions match TRBD1. Trimming at V came to 4 bases and at J to 3 bases, leaving 8 bases not matched to a gene. Germline lookup yields CDR1 SGDLS and CDR2 YYNGEE. The CDR3 length is 17 residues. CDR3 amino acids: CASSPRPGQGDTGELFF. The CDR3 DNA reads as TGTGCCAGCAGCCCACGCCCGGGACAGGGGGACACCGGGGAGCTGTTTTTT.

This chain joins TRBV2 and TRBJ2-5, with TRBD1 matching 7 bases. This CDR3 has 15 amino acids. Per germline, CDR1 SNHLY and CDR2 FYNNEI. The trim removed 4 bases at V and 4 bases at J, leaving 9 bases unmatched. CDR3 nucleotide sequence: TGTGCCAGCAGTGCGTGGGCAGGGGGTGGAGAGACCCAGTACTTC. Translated, it gives CASSAWAGGGETQYF.

About this clone itself: One end of the junction fails to match germline, which may point to a read error. This rearrangement joins TRBV4-2 to TRBJ2-6, with 9 positions matching TRBD2. The germline gives CDR1 LGHNA, CDR2 YNFKEQ. This CDR3 contains 19 residues. CDR3 bases: TGTGCCAGCAGTCAAGACTCCCGCGGGGGGGGCGCTGGGGCCAACGTCCTGACTTTC. Residues: CASSQDSRGGGAGANVLTF.

V and J are TRBV25-1 and TRBJ2-3; maybe TRBD1 (6 bases). Germline V gene data show CDR1 as MGHDK and CDR2 as SYGVNS. This CDR3 comprises 12 residues. Trimming pared 6 bases from V and 7 bases from J, leaving 11 bases between. DNA of the CDR3: TGTGCCAGCAGAGGGGGAGTGTATACGCAGTATTTT. Its protein is CASRGGVYTQYF.

The chain uses TRBV5-1 and TRBJ1-6, with D hard to call. With 5 bases removed from V and 8 bases from J, the gap between germline ends came to 11 bases. CDR3 length: 13 amino acids. The germline V gene encodes CDR1 SGHRS and CDR2 YFSETQ. The CDR3 DNA sequence: TGCGCCAGCAGACGCGTCCGGGATTCACCCCTCCACTTT. It yields the protein CASRRVRDSPLHF.

J is TRBJ2-5 and V is TRBV19; TRBD2 might be the D (6 bases). Germline lookup yields CDR1 LNHDA and CDR2 SQIVND (reference sequence). This CDR3 region has 15 residues. V lost 6 bases and J 4 bases, leaving 18 bases between the germline ends. Written as DNA, the CDR3 is TGTGCCAGTAGCCATAAAACTTCGGGACTAGAGACCCAGTACTTC. This codes for CASSHKTSGLETQYF.

This clone is a singleton in its sample. The V and J genes are TRBV4-3 and TRBJ2-7; TRBD1 matches at 7 bases. Germline loops: CDR1 LGHNA, CDR2 YSLEER. V trimming: 0 bases; J trimming: 3 bases; junction bases outside the gene matches: 5. This CDR3 is built from 15 residues. CDR3 DNA: TGCGCCAGCAGCCAAGATGTGGGACAGCTCTACGAGCAGTACGTC. Its protein product is CASSQDVGQLYEQYV.

The chain links TRBV5-8 to TRBJ2-2; D may be TRBD1 (6 bases). CDR1 is SGHTS, CDR2 YDEGEE, per germline. Trimming stripped 5 bases from V and 7 bases from J, with 24 bases between. The CDR3 contains 17 residues. The CDR3 DNA reads as TGTGCCAGCAGTTCGGGCGGACAGTCTTTCCAAGGCGGGGAGCTGTTTTTT. It yields the protein CASSSGGQSFQGGELFF.

This clone was seen a single time. The rearrangement links TRBV19 to TRBJ2-7; D unclear. Trimming pared 4 bases from V and 2 bases from J, leaving 12 bases between. This CDR3 comprises 14 residues. The germline CDR1 and CDR2 sequences are LNHDA and SQIVND (reference sequence). The chain's CDR3 is CASSKRAMAYEQYF. In DNA, the CDR3 is TGTGCCAGTAGTAAACGGGCGATGGCCTACGAGCAGTACTTC.

V usage is TRBV27 and J usage is TRBJ2-3; TRBD2 agrees at 8 bases. Looked up from germline, CDR1 is MNHEY and CDR2 is SMNVEV (reference sequence). This CDR3 has 15 amino acids. The V and J ends lost 3 bases and 3 bases, in that order; junction bases with no gene match: 5. CDR3 region: CASSFAGGVTDTQYF. CDR3 sequence (DNA): TGTGCCAGCAGTTTCGCGGGGGGAGTGACAGATACGCAGTATTTT.